The 9 T cell receptor beta chains below come from one sample, sequenced in a study of regulatory T cells in long-lasting Graves disease. Assembly of TCR beta libraries relied on iRepertoire HTBI primers together with Arm-PCR of CDR3 regions. TCRdb passed the multiplex PCR reads through MiXCR, listing each CDR3 protein once. The sample contains some 250,000 distinct CDR3 sequences, approximately 16% of which appear only once. Noted time point: newly diagnosed GD, antithyroid drugs for less than 3 months. Construction of the TCR library relied on RNA isolated from PBMCs. The sample in question was peripheral blood mononuclear cells (PBMCs), obtained at new diagnosis, from a patient treated with antithyroid drugs. The receptors were sampled from a female donor with Graves disease.

As to this clonotype: A much larger clonotype is one base distant, so this may be a read error. This chain joins TRBV7-2 and TRBJ2-4, with D unclear. Trimming shortened V by 0 bases and J by 13 bases, and 25 bases separated the two germline ends. The CDR3 runs 17 residues. Germline V gene data show CDR1 as SGHTA and CDR2 as FQGNSA. Written as DNA, the CDR3 is TGTGCCAGCAGCTTAGCCGCCCACGGCGGCCCCTACAATGAGCAGTACTTC. Translation gives CASSLAAHGGPYNEQYF.

This clonotype was seen at least ten times. CDR3 nucleotide sequence: TGTGCCAGCAGGCGGGAGATCTACGAGCAGTACTTC. Its translation is CASRREIYEQYF. The chain recombines TRBV25-1 with TRBJ2-7, with 7 bases matching TRBD2. Per the germline V gene, CDR1 is MGHDK and CDR2 is SYGVNS. Unmatched junction bases numbered 2, after V lost 6 bases and J lost 3 bases. This CDR3 has 12 residues.

Worth noting for this clonotype: With a much larger clone just one base away, this may be a read error. The rearrangement links TRBV6-2 or TRBV6-3 to TRBJ2-7; no clear D. The CDR3 runs 13 residues. Germline-derived CDR1 and CDR2 are MNHEY and SVGEGT. The CDR3 DNA is TGTGGCAGCAGTTCAGTTGGAGCCTACGAGCAGTACTTC. Its protein is CGSSSVGAYEQYF.

This clonotype came up many times. The V and J genes are TRBV11-1 and TRBJ2-7, with TRBD1 identical over 7 bases. The CDR3 extends over 15 amino acids. Germline values: CDR1 SGHAT, CDR2 FQDESV (reference sequence). V was clipped by 2 bases and J by 3 bases; unmatched bases: 7. The CDR3 DNA sequence: TGTGCCAGCAGCTTACTCTCGGGACAGAGCTACGAGCAGTACTTC. Translation: CASSLLSGQSYEQYF. Looking up the rest from reference TRBV11-1 and TRBJ2-7 gives the full variable domain: EAEVAQSPRYKITEKSQAVAFWCDPISGHATLYWYRQILGQGPELLVQFQDESVVDDSQLPKDRFSAERLKGVDSTLKIQPAELGDSAMYLCASSLLSGQSYEQYFGPGTRLTVT.

This clonotype was counted at least ten times. The chain joins TRBV12-3 or TRBV12-4 to TRBJ1-4; TRBD1 agrees at 11 bases. This CDR3 is built from 14 residues. The V segment lost 4 bases and the J segment 7 bases; nucleotides outside the gene matches: 2. The CDR3 loop reads CASSWTGGLEKLFF. CDR3 coding DNA: TGTGCCAGCAGTTGGACAGGGGGCCTTGAAAAACTGTTTTTT.

This clonotype was counted at least ten times. The rearrangement joins TRBV27 to TRBJ1-4, with TRBD1 matching over 8 bases. This CDR3 contains 18 residues. Germline V gene data show CDR1 as MNHEY and CDR2 as SMNVEV (reference sequence). J was trimmed by 8 bases and V by 2 bases; bases with no gene match: 16. The CDR3, as DNA: TGTGCCAGCAGTTTACCCTCTACAGGACAGGGCTTTGGAGAAAAACTGTTTTTT. This encodes CASSLPSTGQGFGEKLFF.

CDR3 in amino acids: CASSLRRGSGANVLTF. The CDR3 DNA follows: TGTGCCAGCAGTCTCCGACGGGGGTCTGGGGCCAACGTCCTGACTTTC. The genes are TRBV2 and TRBJ2-6, with D maybe TRBD2 (6 bases). CDR1 is SNHLY, CDR2 FYNNEI, per germline. V was pared by 5 bases and J by 1 base, with 12 bases between. The CDR3 runs to 16 residues.

The chain couples TRBV4-1 to TRBJ2-2; no firm D call. Trimming cost V 4 bases and J 4 bases, with 13 bases left between them. CDR1 is MGHRA, CDR2 YSYEKL, per germline. The CDR3 totals 15 residues. CDR3 sequence reads: CASSLFAEITGELFF. For the CDR3, the DNA is TGCGCCAGCAGCCTTTTTGCGGAGATCACCGGGGAGCTGTTTTTT.

This clonotype came up many times. The J gene is TRBJ2-6, the V gene TRBV19; D gene unclear. Trimming left V 7 bases short and J 2 bases short, with 15 bases between. CDR3 length: 16 residues. The germline V gene has CDR1 LNHDA and CDR2 SQIVND (reference sequence). CDR3: CASTLFRITGANVLTF. The CDR3 nucleotides are TGTGCCAGTACCCTCTTCAGGATTACTGGGGCCAACGTCCTGACTTTC.